This TCR beta chain is from a study of T cells in Graves' hyperthyroidism and ophthalmopathy. The wider study: Blood was drawn when the patient was first diagnosed and still untreated.

This clonotype was observed many times. Its target is unknown. Graves' hyperthyroidism qualified as stable when ophthalmopathy did not progress within 18 months. The PBMCs studied were ones that came from about 10 ml fresh peripheral blood. The investigators amplified TCR beta CDR3 regions from RNA transcripts. TCR CDR3 regions were first amplified by RT-PCR with HTBI primers. TCRdb called the multiplex PCR reads again in MiXCR, with one record for every CDR3 protein. The data show about 590,000 distinct CDR3 sequences, 15% to 19% seen once. The junction had 6 bases not matched to a gene; V was cut back by 5 bases and J by 6 bases. This CDR3 is built from 15 residues. CDR1 and CDR2 (germline): MNHNS, SASEGT. Study conclusions and caveats: Ophthalmopathy was identified by the model a median about six months ahead of onset.

The V gene is TRBV6-1, the J gene TRBJ2-7, with 14 bases matching TRBD2. Sample: blood. The receptor's source is a woman aged 25 to 39 with Graves' hyperthyroidism. The CDR3 sequence is CASSPGLAGVSEQYF. The CDR3 DNA is TGTGCCAGCAGTCCGGGACTAGCGGGAGTGTCCGAGCAGTACTTC.